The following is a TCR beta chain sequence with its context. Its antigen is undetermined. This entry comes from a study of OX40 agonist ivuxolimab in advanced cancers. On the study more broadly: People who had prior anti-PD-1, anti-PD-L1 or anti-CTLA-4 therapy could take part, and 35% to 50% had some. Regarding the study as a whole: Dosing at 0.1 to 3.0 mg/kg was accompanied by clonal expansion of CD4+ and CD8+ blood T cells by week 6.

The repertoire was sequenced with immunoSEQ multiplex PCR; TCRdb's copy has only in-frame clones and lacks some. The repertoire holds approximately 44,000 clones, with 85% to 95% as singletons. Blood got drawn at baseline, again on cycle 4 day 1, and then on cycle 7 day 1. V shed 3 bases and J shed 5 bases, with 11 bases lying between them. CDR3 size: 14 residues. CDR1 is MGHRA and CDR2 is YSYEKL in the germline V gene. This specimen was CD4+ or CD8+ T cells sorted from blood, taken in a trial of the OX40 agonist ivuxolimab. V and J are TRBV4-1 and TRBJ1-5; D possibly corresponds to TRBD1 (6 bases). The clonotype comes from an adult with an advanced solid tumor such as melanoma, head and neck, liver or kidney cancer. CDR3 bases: TGCGCCAGCAGCCATTCGGGGGCGTATCAGCCCCAGCATTTT. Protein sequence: CASSHSGAYQPQHF.